This TCR beta chain was obtained from a study of blood T cell repertoires in COVID-19. Sequencing was performed with immunoSEQ multiplex PCR; in TCRdb, only in-frame clones are kept and a portion is missing. The table shows 400,000 to 450,000 clones, with roughly 88% occurring only once. The sequence was collected from a young man who had recovered from COVID-19. The sequenced sample was PBMCs or T cells enriched from blood (not recorded which).

In DNA, the CDR3 is TGTGCCACGGCGGGACAGATGATGAACACTGAAGCTTTCTTT. Its protein is CATAGQMMNTEAFF. The V call is TRBV30, the J call TRBJ1-1, with TRBD1 matching 7 bases. The junction had 9 bases not matched to a gene; V was cut back by 8 bases and J by 0 bases. Per the germline V gene, CDR1 is GTSNPN and CDR2 is SVGIG (reference sequence). This CDR3 is built from 14 residues.